This T cell receptor beta chain was observed in a study of Ad26.COV2.S vaccination and SARS-CoV-2 variants. Study information: Doses of Ad26.COV2.S were injected into muscle once or twice, 56 days apart.

The CDR3 totals 15 residues. The germline gives CDR1 SGHAT, CDR2 FQNNGV. With V trimmed by 1 base and J by 9 bases, 9 bases remained unmatched. Regarding treatment: over 15 received Ad26.COV2.S at low or high dose, single or two shots; several received placebo; per-sample allocation not given. Each sample was drawn 63 days after the first injection (of vaccine or placebo). What was given as vaccine was an Ad26 vector encoding Wuhan-strain SARS-CoV-2 spike. Produced via immunoSEQ multiplex PCR; TCRdb's table is partial and in-frame only. The data contain 250,000 or so clones, roughly 89% of them singletons. Study-wide findings and caveats: Substantial breadth was reportedly displayed by spike-specific CD8+ and CD4+ T cell responses after vaccination.

Turning to this clone: Its antigen is not identified.

The V and J genes are TRBV11-2 and TRBJ2-1, with 7 bases that match TRBD2. The sequence was obtained from a person between 18 and 65 years old who received the Ad26.COV2.S COVID-19 vaccine or a placebo. Sequences were derived from peripheral blood, sampled in a trial of Ad26.COV2.S vaccine versus placebo. The CDR3 bases are TGTGCCAGCAGCTTAGGGAATAGCGGGCGCTCTGAGCAGTTCTTC. Protein product: CASSLGNSGRSEQFF.